This TCR beta chain was identified during a study of blood T cell repertoires in COVID-19. At the level of the study: Samples came from the United States, Italy and Spain, spanning acute and convalescent COVID-19. Nucleic acid was either cDNA or gDNA, and it came from T cells, B-cell-depleted T cells, or PBMCs.

Germline V gene data show CDR1 as SEHNR and CDR2 as FQNEAQ (reference sequence). This CDR3 region has 14 residues. J lost 2 bases, V lost 5 bases, and 2 bases had no gene match. Under the authors' procedure: Amplifying reference gene primers gave estimates of nucleated cell counts. TCRdb keeps only in-frame clones here, not all; method: immunoSEQ multiplex PCR. V and J calls and clone size are as listed in that table; D and trimming were resolved from the DNA. The data contain 200,000 to 250,000 clones, approximately 91% of them singletons. This clone showed up just a few times. The receptor was isolated from a woman aged 55 to 70 with acute or convalescent COVID-19. V is TRBV7-9 and J is TRBJ2-3; 9 bases match TRBD2. Sample: peripheral blood. The CDR3 is CASSASGNTDTQYF. The CDR3 region has the DNA TGTGCCAGCAGCGCTAGCGGGAACACAGATACGCAGTATTTT.